This T cell receptor beta chain was retrieved from a study of cytomegalovirus exposure and HLA in healthy donors. Whole-study results and caveats: Versus the approximately 700-donor mean, an Asian-associated ancestry cluster reportedly showed fewer N-insertions in a later analysis. Cytomegalovirus status was reportedly diagnosed by the classifier with high specificity and sensitivity. CMV antigen specificity was confirmed in vitro for a few CMV-associated chains. The presence/absence work took it that sequencing depth was about the same across donors.

It was with 60 Vbeta and 13 Jbeta primers that the PCR ran. The protocol was immunoSEQ multiplex PCR, while the TCRdb copy is restricted to in-frame clones and leaves out a portion. The top ten clones hold around 2.2% of a sample with approximately 120,000 clones, 81% of them seen once. As regards this clone: The antigen is not known.

Per the germline V gene, CDR1 is MDHEN and CDR2 is SYDVKM. The CDR3 covers 12 residues. The junction had 1 base not matched to a gene; V was cut back by 5 bases and J by 6 bases. The receptor was isolated from a woman in her twenties or thirties in good health and CMV-seronegative. The V and J genes are TRBV28 and TRBJ2-3; 8 bases agree with TRBD1. The specimen was PBMCs. DNA for the CDR3: TGTGCCAGCAGTCAGGGGGCGGATACGCAGTATTTT. Amino acid sequence: CASSQGADTQYF.